This T cell receptor (beta chain) was identified during a study of a mutant IDH1 vaccine in newly diagnosed glioma. Study background: Sex distribution of treated patients was about 60% male and around 38% female; mean age was 40.4 years. Receipt of radiotherapy, temozolomide, or both preceded the study, and most received both.

Sequencing used immunoSEQ multiplex PCR; TCRdb keeps in-frame clones, though not all of them. The top ten clones hold approximately 10% of a sample with tens of thousands of clones, about 89% of them seen once. Time point denoted: baseline, week 1 (first vaccination visit). Treatment: pre-vaccination baseline after standard-of-care therapy. The study enrolled donors with new WHO grade 3 or 4 IDH1-mutant, ATRX-lost astrocytomas. CDR1 and CDR2 from the germline V gene are SGHDN and FVKESK. The CDR3 length is 16 residues. The V and J ends lost 2 bases and 4 bases respectively, with 18 bases between them.

This TCR was recovered from a man aged 25 to 40 with glioma. Sequenced material: PBMCs, taken from a glioma patient treated with radiotherapy, temozolomide or both. The chain links TRBV14 to TRBJ2-7; D is ambiguous. CDR3 sequence (DNA): TGTGCCAGCAGCCAAAGACCCCGGTTGACCTCGTACGAGCAGTACTTC. It translates to CASSQRPRLTSYEQYF.